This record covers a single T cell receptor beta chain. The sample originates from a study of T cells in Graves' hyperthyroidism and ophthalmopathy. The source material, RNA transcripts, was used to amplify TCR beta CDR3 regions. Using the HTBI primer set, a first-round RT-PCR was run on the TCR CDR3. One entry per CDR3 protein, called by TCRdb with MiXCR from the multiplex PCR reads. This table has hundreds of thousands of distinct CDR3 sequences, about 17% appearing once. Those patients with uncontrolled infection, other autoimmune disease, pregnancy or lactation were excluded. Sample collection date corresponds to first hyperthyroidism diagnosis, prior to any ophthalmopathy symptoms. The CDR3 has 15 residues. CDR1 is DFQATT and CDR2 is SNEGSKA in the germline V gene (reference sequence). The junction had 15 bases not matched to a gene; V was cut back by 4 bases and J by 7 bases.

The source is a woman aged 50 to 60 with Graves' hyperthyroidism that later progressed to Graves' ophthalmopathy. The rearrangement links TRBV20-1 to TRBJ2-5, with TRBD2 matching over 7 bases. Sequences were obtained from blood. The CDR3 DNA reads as TGCAGTGCTACTTTGTCTAGCGGCGTGGGGGGGACCCAGTACTTC. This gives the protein CSATLSSGVGGTQYF.